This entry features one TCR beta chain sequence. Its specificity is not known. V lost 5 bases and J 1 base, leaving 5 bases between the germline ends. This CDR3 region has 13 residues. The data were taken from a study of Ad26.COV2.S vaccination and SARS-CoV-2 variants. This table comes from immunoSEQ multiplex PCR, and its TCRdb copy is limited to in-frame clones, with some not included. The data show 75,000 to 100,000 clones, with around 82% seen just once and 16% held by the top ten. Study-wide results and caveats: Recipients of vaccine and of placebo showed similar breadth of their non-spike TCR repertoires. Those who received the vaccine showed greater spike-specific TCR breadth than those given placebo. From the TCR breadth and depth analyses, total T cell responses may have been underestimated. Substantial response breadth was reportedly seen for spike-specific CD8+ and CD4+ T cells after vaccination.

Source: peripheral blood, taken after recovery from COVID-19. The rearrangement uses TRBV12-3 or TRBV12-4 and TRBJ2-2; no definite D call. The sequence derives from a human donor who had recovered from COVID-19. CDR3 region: CASSRKNTGELFF. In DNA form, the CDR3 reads TGTGCCAGCAGTCGCAAGAACACCGGGGAGCTGTTTTTT.